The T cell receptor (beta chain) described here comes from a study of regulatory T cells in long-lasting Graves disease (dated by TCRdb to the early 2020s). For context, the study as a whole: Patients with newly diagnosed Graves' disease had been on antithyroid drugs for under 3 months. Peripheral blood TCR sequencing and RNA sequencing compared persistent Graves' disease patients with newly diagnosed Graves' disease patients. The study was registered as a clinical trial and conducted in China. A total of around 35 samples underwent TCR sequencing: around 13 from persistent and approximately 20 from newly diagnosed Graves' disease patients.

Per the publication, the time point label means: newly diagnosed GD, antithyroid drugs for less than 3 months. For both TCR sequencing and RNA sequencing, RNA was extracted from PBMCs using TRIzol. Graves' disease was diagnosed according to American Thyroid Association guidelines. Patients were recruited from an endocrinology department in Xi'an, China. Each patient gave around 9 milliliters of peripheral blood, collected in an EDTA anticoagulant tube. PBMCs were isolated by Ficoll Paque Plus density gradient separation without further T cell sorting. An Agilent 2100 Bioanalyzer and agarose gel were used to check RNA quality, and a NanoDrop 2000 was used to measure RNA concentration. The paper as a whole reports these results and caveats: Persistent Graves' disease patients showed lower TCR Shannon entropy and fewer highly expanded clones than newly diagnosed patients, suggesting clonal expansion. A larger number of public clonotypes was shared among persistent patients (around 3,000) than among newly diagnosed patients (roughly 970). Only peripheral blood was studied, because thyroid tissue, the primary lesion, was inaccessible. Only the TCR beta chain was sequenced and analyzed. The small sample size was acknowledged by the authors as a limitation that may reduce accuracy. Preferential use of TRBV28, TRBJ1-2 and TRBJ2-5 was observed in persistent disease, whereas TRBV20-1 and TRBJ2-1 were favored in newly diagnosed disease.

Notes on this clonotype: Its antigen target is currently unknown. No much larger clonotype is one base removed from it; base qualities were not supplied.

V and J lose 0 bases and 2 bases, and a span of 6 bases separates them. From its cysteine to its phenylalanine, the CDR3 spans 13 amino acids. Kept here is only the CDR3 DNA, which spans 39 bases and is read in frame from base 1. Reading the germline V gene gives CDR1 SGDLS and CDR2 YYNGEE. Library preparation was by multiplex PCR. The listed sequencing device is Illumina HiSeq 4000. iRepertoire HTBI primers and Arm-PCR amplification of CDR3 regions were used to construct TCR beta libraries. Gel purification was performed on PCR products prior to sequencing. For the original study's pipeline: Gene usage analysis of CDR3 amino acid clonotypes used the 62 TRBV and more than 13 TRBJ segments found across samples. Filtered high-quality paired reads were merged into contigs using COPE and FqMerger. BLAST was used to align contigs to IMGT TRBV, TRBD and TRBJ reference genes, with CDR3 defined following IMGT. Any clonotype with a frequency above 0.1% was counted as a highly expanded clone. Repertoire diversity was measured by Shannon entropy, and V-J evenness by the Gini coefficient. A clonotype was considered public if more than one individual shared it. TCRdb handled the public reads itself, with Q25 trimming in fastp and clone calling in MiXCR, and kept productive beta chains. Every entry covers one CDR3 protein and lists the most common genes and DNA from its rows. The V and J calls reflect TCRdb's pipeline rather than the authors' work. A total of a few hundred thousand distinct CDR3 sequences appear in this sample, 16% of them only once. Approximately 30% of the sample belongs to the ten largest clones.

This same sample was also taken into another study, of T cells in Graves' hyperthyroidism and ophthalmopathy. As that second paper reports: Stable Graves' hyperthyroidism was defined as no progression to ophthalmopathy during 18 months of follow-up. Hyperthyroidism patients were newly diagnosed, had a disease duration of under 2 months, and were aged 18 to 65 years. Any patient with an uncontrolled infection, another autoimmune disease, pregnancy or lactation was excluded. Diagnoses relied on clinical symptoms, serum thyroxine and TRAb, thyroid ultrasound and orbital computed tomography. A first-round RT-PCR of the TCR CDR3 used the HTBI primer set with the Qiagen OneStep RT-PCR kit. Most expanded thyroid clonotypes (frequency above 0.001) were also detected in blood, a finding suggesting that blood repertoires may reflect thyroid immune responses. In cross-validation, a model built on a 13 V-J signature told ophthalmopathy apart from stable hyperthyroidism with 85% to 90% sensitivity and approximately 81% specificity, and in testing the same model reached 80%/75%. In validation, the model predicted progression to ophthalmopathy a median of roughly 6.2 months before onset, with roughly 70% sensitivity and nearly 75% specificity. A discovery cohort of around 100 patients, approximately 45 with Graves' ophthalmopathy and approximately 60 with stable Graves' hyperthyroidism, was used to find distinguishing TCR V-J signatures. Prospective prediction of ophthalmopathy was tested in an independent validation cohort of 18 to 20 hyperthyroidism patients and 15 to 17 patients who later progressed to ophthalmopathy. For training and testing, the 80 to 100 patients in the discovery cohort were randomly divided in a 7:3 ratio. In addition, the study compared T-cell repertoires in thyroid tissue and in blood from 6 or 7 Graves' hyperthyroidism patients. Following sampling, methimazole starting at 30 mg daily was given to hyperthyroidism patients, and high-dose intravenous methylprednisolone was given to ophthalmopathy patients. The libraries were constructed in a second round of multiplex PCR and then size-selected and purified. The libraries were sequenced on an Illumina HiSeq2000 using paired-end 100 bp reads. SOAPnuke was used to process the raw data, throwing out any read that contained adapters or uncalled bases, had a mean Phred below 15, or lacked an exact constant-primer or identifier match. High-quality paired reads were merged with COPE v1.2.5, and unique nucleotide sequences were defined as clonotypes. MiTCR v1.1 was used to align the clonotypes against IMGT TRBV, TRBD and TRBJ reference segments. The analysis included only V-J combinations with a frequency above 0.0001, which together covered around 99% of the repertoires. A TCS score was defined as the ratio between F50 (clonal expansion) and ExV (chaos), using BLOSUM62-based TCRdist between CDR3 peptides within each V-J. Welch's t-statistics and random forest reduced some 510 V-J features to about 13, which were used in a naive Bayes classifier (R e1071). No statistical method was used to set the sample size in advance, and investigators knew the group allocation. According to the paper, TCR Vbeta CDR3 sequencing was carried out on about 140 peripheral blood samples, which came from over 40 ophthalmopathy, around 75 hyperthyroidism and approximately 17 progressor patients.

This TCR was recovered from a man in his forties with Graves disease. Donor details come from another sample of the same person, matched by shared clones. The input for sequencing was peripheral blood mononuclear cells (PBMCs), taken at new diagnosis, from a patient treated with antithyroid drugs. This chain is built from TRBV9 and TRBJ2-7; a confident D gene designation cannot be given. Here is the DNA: TGTGCCAGCAGCGTAGGCGAGCCCTACGAGCAGTACTTC. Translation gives CASSVGEPYEQYF.